Shown below are 8 T cell receptor beta chains from a single sample sequenced in a study of Ad26.COV2.S vaccination and SARS-CoV-2 variants. TCRdb's copy holds only in-frame clones and misses some; the assay was immunoSEQ multiplex PCR. The sample has hundreds of thousands of clones, about 91% seen once; the top ten hold about 3.9%. The sequenced sample was peripheral blood, obtained after recovery from COVID-19. These receptors all come from a human donor who had recovered from COVID-19.

The V gene is TRBV29-1, the J gene TRBJ2-3; the match to TRBD1 covers 9 bases. The germline gives CDR1 SQVTM, CDR2 ANQGSEA. The ends lost 7 bases at V and 13 bases at J; junction bases unmatched: 9. The CDR3 length is 11 residues. The CDR3 loop is CSAGGDRGEYF. DNA for the CDR3: TGCAGCGCTGGGGGCGACAGGGGGGAGTATTTT.

V and J are TRBV10-2 and TRBJ2-1; 9 bases are a match to TRBD1. The V gene end was trimmed by 8 bases and the J gene end by 4 bases; junction bases not matched to a gene: 9. The CDR3 contains 15 residues. Germline assignment: CDR1 WSHSY and CDR2 SAAADI. CDR3 loop: CASRSRDRAYNEQFF. CDR3 bases: TGCGCCAGCCGGAGCCGGGACAGGGCTTACAATGAGCAGTTCTTC.

The V call is TRBV11-2, the J call TRBJ2-7; D is ambiguous. CDR3 size: 15 residues. V was clipped by 4 bases and J by 3 bases, with 16 bases between them. Germline V gene lookup returns CDR1 SGHAT and CDR2 FQNNGV. CDR3 region: CASSSAGGSIYEQYF. The CDR3, as DNA: TGTGCCAGCAGCTCCGCCGGCGGATCGATCTACGAGCAGTACTTC.

V usage is TRBV6-5 and J usage is TRBJ2-1, with 8 bases aligning to TRBD1. In germline, CDR1 is MNHEY, CDR2 SVGAGI. V dropped 0 bases and J dropped 4; count of bases not matched to a gene: 2. This CDR3 region has 15 residues. The CDR3 sequence is CASSYSGTGYNEQFF. CDR3 bases: TGTGCCAGCAGTTACTCCGGGACAGGTTACAATGAGCAGTTCTTC.

The chain links TRBV6-2 or TRBV6-3 to TRBJ2-5, with 8 positions matching TRBD2. This CDR3 is 14 amino acids long. Germline loops: CDR1 MNHEY, CDR2 SVGEGT. V was clipped by 5 bases and J by 5 bases; unmatched bases: 7. CDR3: CASSRGGPRETQYF. In DNA form, the CDR3 reads TGTGCCAGCAGTCGGGGGGGCCCCCGGGAGACCCAGTACTTC.

V usage is TRBV7-2 and J usage is TRBJ2-7; 13 bases are a match to TRBD2. With 1 base clipped from V and 5 bases from J, the junction kept 14 bases outside the gene matches. The CDR3 covers 19 residues. The germline gives CDR1 SGHTA, CDR2 FQGNSA. The CDR3 coding sequence is TGTGCCAGCAGCTTAGGTGGTGCGGGACTAGCGGGGCGGGGCCACGAGCAGTACTTC. Its protein product is CASSLGGAGLAGRGHEQYF.

The table lists this clone with a count of one. The chain carries TRBV24-1 and TRBJ2-1; D remains unclear. The CDR3 totals 11 residues. V dropped 6 bases and J dropped 8 bases, with 7 bases sitting between them. The germline V gene encodes CDR1 KGHDR and CDR2 SFDVKD. DNA of the CDR3: TGTGCCACCAGTTCATTGGATGAGCAGTTCTTC. Translating gives CATSSLDEQFF.

A single count supports this clone. The chain has TRBV7-2 and TRBJ2-1, with 12 bases matching TRBD2. The CDR3 is 15 amino acids. The trim removed 5 bases at V and 12 bases at J, leaving 11 bases unmatched. Germline assignment: CDR1 SGHTA and CDR2 FQGNSA. The chain's CDR3 is CASSPGLAGGLGQFF. The CDR3, as DNA: TGTGCCAGCAGCCCCGGGCTAGCGGGGGGGTTGGGGCAGTTCTTC.